These 11 T cell receptor beta chains came from one sample sequenced in a study of T-cell reconstitution after alpha-beta-depleted transplantation in children. Unique molecular identifiers featured in how the TCRbeta library was prepared. TCRdb re-derived calls from the PCR reads in MiXCR, one entry per CDR3 protein. There are approximately 85,000 distinct CDR3 sequences in the sample; around an eighth occur only once, and 27% lies in the top ten. Sequencing was performed on PBMCs, mostly from graft donor cells, taken 180 days after TCRalphabeta/CD19-depleted stem cell transplant. The receptors originated from a male patient between 2 and 10 years old who had a stem cell transplant for acute lymphoblastic leukemia, so the T cells may come from the graft donor.

In its sample, this clonotype was seen a few times. The chain employs TRBV7-6 and TRBJ2-1; D possibly uses TRBD1 or TRBD2 (5 bases each). The CDR3 runs 15 residues. Germline V gene lookup returns CDR1 SGHVS and CDR2 FNYEAQ. Trimming shortened V by 7 bases and J by 6 bases, and 19 bases separated the two germline ends. The CDR3 loop reads CASTDPGTGPNEQFF. In nucleotides, the CDR3 is TGTGCCAGCACCGATCCAGGGACGGGCCCCAATGAGCAGTTCTTC.

This sequence joins TRBV6-2 or TRBV6-3 and TRBJ2-5, with 7 bases that match TRBD2. There are 16 residues in the CDR3. Per germline, CDR1 MNHEY and CDR2 SVGEGT. J gave up 5 bases and V 6 bases, and 15 bases lay outside the gene matches. The CDR3: CASSWPLLAMIETQYF. The CDR3 DNA reads as TGTGCCAGCAGCTGGCCTCTACTAGCGATGATTGAGACCCAGTACTTC.

This clonotype has just a few counts. The rearrangement uses TRBV20-1 and TRBJ1-5; 11 bases are shared with TRBD1. The CDR3 covers 17 residues. Germline lookup yields CDR1 DFQATT and CDR2 SNEGSKA (reference sequence). The CDR3 nucleotides are TGCATTCCAGGACAGGGGGCGTTTCCATATAGCAATCAGCCCCAGCATTTT. As protein: CIPGQGAFPYSNQPQHF.

This clonotype was seen many times. This chain joins TRBV20-1 and TRBJ1-5; D possibly corresponds to TRBD1 (5 bases). Germline V lookup: CDR1 DFQATT, CDR2 SNEGSKA (reference sequence). The V end was cut by 0 bases, the J end by 3 bases, with 9 bases between. CDR3 length: 14 residues. This chain's CDR3 is CSAREQGNNQPQHF. In DNA form, the CDR3 reads TGCAGTGCTAGAGAGCAGGGTAACAATCAGCCCCAGCATTTT.

This clonotype has a handful of counts. The V gene is TRBV11-2, the J gene TRBJ2-3, with 10 positions matching TRBD2. The CDR3 is 15 residues long. Germline values: CDR1 SGHAT, CDR2 FQNNGV. The V segment lost 2 bases and the J segment 4 bases; nucleotides outside the gene matches: 3. CDR3 loop: CASSLQLAGSDTQYF. CDR3 nucleotides: TGTGCCAGCAGCTTACAACTAGCGGGGTCAGATACGCAGTATTTT.

This clonotype is a singleton in its sample. A read error is possible here, since a much larger clone lies one base away. CDR3 sequence reads: CASNRVILNIYEQYF. CDR3 sequence (DNA): TGCGCCAGCAACAGGGTCATCCTCAATATCTACGAGCAGTACTTC. The rearrangement links TRBV10-1 to TRBJ2-7; D is possibly TRBD1 (6 bases). The ends were cut back, 7 bases at V and 3 bases at J, with 19 bases in the middle. CDR3 length equals 15 residues. Germline V CDR1 and CDR2: WNHNN, SYGVQD (reference sequence).

The genes are TRBV15 and TRBJ2-3, with 7 bases lining up with TRBD1. Germline V gene lookup returns CDR1 LNHNV and CDR2 YYDKDF (reference sequence). There are 13 residues in the CDR3. With V trimmed by 0 bases and J by 13 bases, 7 bases remained unmatched. CDR3 sequence reads: CATSRDRPTGKYF. CDR3 DNA: TGTGCCACCAGCAGAGATAGGCCGACAGGGAAGTATTTT.

This clonotype was seen many times. V and J are TRBV12-3 or TRBV12-4 and TRBJ2-7; a weak D match, TRBD1 (6 bases). The length of the CDR3 is 15 residues. Trimming removed 5 bases at V and 0 bases at J, with 14 bases between. The CDR3 here is CASSQQGSSSYEQYF. DNA of the CDR3: TGTGCCAGCAGTCAACAGGGATCGAGCTCCTACGAGCAGTACTTC.

This clonotype was observed a few times. This chain links TRBV18 with TRBJ1-5; 7 bases align to TRBD1. V was clipped by 6 bases and J by 3 bases; unmatched bases: 8. The CDR3 totals 15 residues. Germline V gives CDR1 KGHSH, CDR2 LQKENI. CDR3 DNA: TGTGCCAGCTCGCCTCGGGACAGCACCAATCAGCCCCAGCATTTT. Translated, it gives CASSPRDSTNQPQHF.

The genes are TRBV9 and TRBJ2-2; 10 bases line up with TRBD1. This CDR3 has 15 amino acids. The V gene end was trimmed by 4 bases and the J gene end by 6 bases; junction bases not matched to a gene: 6. Germline loops: CDR1 SGDLS, CDR2 YYNGEE. The CDR3 is CASSPRTGGPGELFF. The CDR3 DNA sequence: TGTGCCAGCAGCCCTCGGACAGGGGGGCCCGGGGAGCTGTTTTTT. Drawing the rest from reference TRBV9 and TRBJ2-2, the complete variable domain is DSGVTQTPKHLITATGQRVTLRCSPRSGDLSVYWYQQSLDQGLQFLIQYYNGEERAKGNILERFSAQQFPDLHSELNLSSLELGDSALYFCASSPRTGGPGELFFGEGSRLTVL.

This clonotype was found a few times. The chain combines TRBV7-6 with TRBJ2-2; D is unresolved. The V end lost 3 bases, the J end lost 1 base, and 3 bases lay between the germline ends. Per the germline V gene, CDR1 is SGHVS and CDR2 is FNYEAQ. The CDR3 runs 13 residues. CDR3 DNA: TGTGCCAGCAGCTTTGGGAACACCGGGGAGCTGTTTTTT. It yields the protein CASSFGNTGELFF.